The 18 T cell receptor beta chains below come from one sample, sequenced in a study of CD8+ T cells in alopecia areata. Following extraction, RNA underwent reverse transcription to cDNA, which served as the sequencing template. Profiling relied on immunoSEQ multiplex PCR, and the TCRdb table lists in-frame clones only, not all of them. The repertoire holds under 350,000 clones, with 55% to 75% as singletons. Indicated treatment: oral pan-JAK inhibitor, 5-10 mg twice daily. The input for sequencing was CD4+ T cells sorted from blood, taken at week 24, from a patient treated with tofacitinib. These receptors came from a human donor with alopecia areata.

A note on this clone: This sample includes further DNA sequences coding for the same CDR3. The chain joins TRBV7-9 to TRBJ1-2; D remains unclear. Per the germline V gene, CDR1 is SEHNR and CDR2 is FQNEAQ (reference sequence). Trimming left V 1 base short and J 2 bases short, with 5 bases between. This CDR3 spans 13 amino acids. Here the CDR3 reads CASSLDTNYGYTF. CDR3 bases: TGTGCCAGCAGCTTAGACACAAACTATGGCTACACCTTC.

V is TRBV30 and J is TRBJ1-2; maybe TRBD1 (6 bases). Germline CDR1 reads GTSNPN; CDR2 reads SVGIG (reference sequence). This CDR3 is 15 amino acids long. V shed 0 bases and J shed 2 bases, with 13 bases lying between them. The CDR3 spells CAWSVPGQRNYGYTF. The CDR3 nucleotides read TGTGCCTGGAGTGTACCAGGACAGCGAAACTATGGCTACACCTTC.

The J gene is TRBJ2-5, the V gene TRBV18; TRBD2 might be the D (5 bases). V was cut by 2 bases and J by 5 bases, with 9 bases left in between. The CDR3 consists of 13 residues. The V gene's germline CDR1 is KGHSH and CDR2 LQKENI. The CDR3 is CASSPRGLETQYF. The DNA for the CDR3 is TGTGCCAGCTCACCAAGAGGGTTGGAGACCCAGTACTTC.

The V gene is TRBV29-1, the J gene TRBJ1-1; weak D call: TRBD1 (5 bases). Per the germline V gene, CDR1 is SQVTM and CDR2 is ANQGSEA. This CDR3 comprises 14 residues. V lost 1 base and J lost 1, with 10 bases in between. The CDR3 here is CSVEVRGRNTEAFF. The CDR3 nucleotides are TGCAGCGTTGAAGTTCGGGGGAGGAACACTGAAGCTTTCTTT.

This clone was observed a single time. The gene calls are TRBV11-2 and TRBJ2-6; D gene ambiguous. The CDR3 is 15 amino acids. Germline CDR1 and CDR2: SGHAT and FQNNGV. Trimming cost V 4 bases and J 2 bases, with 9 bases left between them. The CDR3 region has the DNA TGTGCCAGCAGCTCGGTAAAGACTGGGGCCAACGTCCTGACTTTC. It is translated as CASSSVKTGANVLTF. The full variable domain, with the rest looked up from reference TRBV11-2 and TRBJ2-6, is EAGVAQSPRYKIIEKRQSVAFWCNPISGHATLYWYQQILGQGPKLLIQFQNNGVVDDSQLPKDRFSAERLKGVDSTLKIQPAKLEDSAVYLCASSSVKTGANVLTFGAGSRLTVL.

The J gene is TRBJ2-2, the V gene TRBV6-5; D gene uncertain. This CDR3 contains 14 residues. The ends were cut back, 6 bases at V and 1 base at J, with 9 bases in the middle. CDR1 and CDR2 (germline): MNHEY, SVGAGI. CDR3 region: CASSSSRNTGELFF. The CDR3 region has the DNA TGTGCCAGCAGCTCCTCCCGGAACACCGGGGAGCTGTTTTTT.

As DNA, the CDR3 is TGTGCCAGCAGCTTTGGAGGGATGAACACCGGGGAGCTGTTTTTT. Translating gives CASSFGGMNTGELFF. J is TRBJ2-2 and V is TRBV5-6; a weak D match, TRBD2 (6 bases). This CDR3 has 15 residues. Germline values: CDR1 SGHDT, CDR2 YYEEEE. V was cut by 2 bases and J by 1 base, with 9 bases left in between.

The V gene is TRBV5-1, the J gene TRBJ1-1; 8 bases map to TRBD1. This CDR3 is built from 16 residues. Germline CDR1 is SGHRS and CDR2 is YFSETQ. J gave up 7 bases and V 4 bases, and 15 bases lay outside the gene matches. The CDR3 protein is CASSPFVRTGRDEAFF. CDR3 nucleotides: TGCGCCAGCAGCCCTTTTGTTAGGACAGGGCGGGATGAAGCTTTCTTT.

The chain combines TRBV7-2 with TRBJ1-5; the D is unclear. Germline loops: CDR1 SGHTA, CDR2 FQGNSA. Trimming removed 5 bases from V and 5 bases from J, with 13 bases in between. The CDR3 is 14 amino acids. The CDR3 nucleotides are TGTGCCAGCAGCCCGTGGGCCTCCGATCAGCCCCAGCATTTT. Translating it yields CASSPWASDQPQHF.

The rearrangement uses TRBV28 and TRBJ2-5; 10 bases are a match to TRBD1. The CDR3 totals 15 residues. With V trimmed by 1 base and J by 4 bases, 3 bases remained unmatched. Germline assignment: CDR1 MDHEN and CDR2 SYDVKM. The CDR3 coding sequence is TGTGCCAGCAGTTTATCTGGACAGGGGGTAGAGACCCAGTACTTC. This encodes CASSLSGQGVETQYF.

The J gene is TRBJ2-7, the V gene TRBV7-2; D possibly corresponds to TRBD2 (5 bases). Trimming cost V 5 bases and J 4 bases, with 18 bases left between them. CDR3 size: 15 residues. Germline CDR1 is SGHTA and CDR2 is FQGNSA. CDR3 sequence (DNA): TGTGCCAGCAGCCCTGCCTCGGGGATCATTTACGAGCAGTACTTC. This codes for CASSPASGIIYEQYF.

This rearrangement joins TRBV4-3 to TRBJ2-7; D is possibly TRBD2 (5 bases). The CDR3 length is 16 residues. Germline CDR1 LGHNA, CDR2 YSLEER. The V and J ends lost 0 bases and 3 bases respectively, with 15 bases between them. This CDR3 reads CASSQDLSAGNYEQYF. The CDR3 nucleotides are TGCGCCAGCAGCCAAGATCTCTCCGCCGGGAACTACGAGCAGTACTTC.

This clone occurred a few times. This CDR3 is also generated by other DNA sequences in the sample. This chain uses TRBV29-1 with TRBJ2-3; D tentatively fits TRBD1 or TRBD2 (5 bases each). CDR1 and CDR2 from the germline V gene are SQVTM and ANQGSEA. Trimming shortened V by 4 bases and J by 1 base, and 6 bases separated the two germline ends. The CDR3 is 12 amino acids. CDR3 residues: CSVGGGTDTQYF. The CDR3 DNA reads TGCAGCGTTGGAGGGGGCACAGATACGCAGTATTTT.

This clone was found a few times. CDR3 in DNA: TGTGCCAGCAGCTCGGGAGGTTCCAGCCAAGAGACCCAGTACTTC. It encodes CASSSGGSSQETQYF. The chain employs TRBV5-4 and TRBJ2-5; 7 nucleotides align to TRBD2. The CDR3 sequence is 15 residues long. The V gene's germline CDR1 is SGHNT and CDR2 YYREEE (reference sequence). Germline trimming cut 3 bases from V and 1 base from J; bases unmatched to any gene: 6.

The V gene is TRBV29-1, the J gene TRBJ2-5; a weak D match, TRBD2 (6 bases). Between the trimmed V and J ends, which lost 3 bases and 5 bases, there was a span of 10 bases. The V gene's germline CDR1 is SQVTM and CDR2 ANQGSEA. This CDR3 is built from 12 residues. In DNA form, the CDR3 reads TGCAGCGTTGACGCGGGGAGGGAGACCCAGTACTTC. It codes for CSVDAGRETQYF.

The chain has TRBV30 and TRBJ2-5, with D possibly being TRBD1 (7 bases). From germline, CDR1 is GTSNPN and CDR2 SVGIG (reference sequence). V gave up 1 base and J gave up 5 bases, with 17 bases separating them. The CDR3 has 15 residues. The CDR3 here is CAWSGRGLGEETQYF. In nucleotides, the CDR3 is TGTGCCTGGAGTGGGAGGGGGCTAGGTGAGGAGACCCAGTACTTC.

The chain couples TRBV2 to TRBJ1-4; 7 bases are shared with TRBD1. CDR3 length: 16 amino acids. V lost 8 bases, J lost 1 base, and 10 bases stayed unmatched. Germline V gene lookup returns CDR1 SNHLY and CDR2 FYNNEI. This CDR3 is CASGGQFRGTNEKLFF. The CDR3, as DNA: TGTGCCAGCGGGGGACAGTTCCGAGGAACTAATGAAAAACTGTTTTTT.

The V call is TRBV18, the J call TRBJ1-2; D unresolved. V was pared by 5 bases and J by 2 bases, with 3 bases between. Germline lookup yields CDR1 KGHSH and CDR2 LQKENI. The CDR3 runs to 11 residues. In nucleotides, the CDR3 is TGTGCCAGCTCAGACAACTATGGCTACACCTTC. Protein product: CASSDNYGYTF.